This entry lists 6 T cell receptor beta chains sequenced from one sample in a study of tumor-infiltrating lymphocytes in localized non-small cell lung cancer. Sequenced by immunoSEQ multiplex PCR; TCRdb stores in-frame clones only, minus some. The sample carries 10,000 to 15,000 clones, roughly 70% recorded once. The material sequenced was lung tumor tissue. The receptors were gathered from a human donor with non-small cell lung cancer.

In its sample, this clone was seen a few times. The gene calls are TRBV7-9 and TRBJ1-6; D remains ambiguous. CDR1 and CDR2 from the germline V gene are SEHNR and FQNEAQ (reference sequence). The V and J ends lost 11 bases and 3 bases respectively, with 8 bases between them. The CDR3 contains 12 residues. CDR3 sequence reads: CAYSLYNSPLHF. The CDR3 nucleotides read TGTGCCTACAGTCTCTATAATTCACCCCTCCACTTT.

The J gene is TRBJ1-2, the V gene TRBV11-2; D gene uncertain. The germline V gene encodes CDR1 SGHAT and CDR2 FQNNGV. The CDR3 spans 13 residues. Trimming cost V 5 bases and J 4 bases, with 11 bases left between them. The CDR3 protein is CASSPSTFYGYTF. DNA of the CDR3: TGTGCCAGCAGCCCAAGTACTTTCTATGGCTACACCTTC.

About this clone itself: In the same sample, other DNA sequences code for this CDR3. The V gene is TRBV30, the J gene TRBJ1-1, with TRBD1 as a possible D gene (5 bases). The CDR3 sequence is 14 residues long. The V gene's germline CDR1 is GTSNPN and CDR2 SVGIG (reference sequence). Trimming pared 2 bases from V and 5 bases from J, leaving 15 bases between. Here the CDR3 reads CAWSSLGGGTEAFF. CDR3 bases: TGTGCCTGGAGTTCTCTGGGTGGGGGGACTGAAGCTTTCTTT. Using reference TRBV30 and TRBJ1-1 for the parts outside the CDR3, the full variable domain is SQTIHQWPATLVQPVGSPLSLECTVEGTSNPNLYWYRQAAGRGLQLLFYSVGIGQISSEVPQNLSASRPQDRQFILSSKKLLLSDSGFYLCAWSSLGGGTEAFFGQGTRLTVV.

The DNA of the CDR3 is TGTGCCAGTAGTTCGGGACTCCCCACAGATACGCAGTATTTT. This gives the protein CASSSGLPTDTQYF. J is TRBJ2-3 and V is TRBV19; a weak D match, TRBD2 (6 bases). From germline, CDR1 is LNHDA and CDR2 SQIVND (reference sequence). This CDR3 contains 14 residues. The V end was cut by 5 bases, the J end by 2 bases, with 11 bases between.

The CDR3: CASSETGFGAEAFF. The CDR3 nucleotides read TGTGCCAGCAGTGAAACAGGGTTCGGCGCTGAAGCTTTCTTT. The chain has TRBV25-1 and TRBJ1-1; a possible D gene is TRBD1 (6 bases). The germline V gene has CDR1 MGHDK and CDR2 SYGVNS. Trimming took off 2 bases at V and 6 bases at J, with 13 bases between the two ends. The CDR3 is made up of 14 amino acids.

This clone was detected once. The chain couples TRBV7-7 to TRBJ2-1; a weak D match, TRBD2 (5 bases). Trimming pared 5 bases from V and 8 bases from J, leaving 16 bases between. Germline CDR1 reads SSHAT; CDR2 reads FNYEAQ (reference sequence). The CDR3 covers 14 residues. The CDR3 bases are TGTGCCAGCAGCCTTTTGGACTCCGACGATGAGCAGTTCTTC. It specifies CASSLLDSDDEQFF.